These 9 T cell receptor beta chains came from one sample sequenced in a study of read filtering for tumor transcriptome and immune sequencing (TCRdb year 2020). For sequencing, an Illumina HiSeq 4000 was employed. TCR libraries were constructed from 350 to 400 ng RNA using the Immunoverse kit, and molecular barcoded adaptors covering alpha/delta and beta/gamma chains were employed. TCRdb reworked the public reads: Q25 trimming with fastp, MiXCR clone assembly, productive beta chains retained. Identical CDR3 proteins give one entry, which carries the most common genes and DNA. For this sample the table gives some 40,000 distinct CDR3 sequences, of which about 12% were detected only once. The ten most abundant clones make up 30% to 40% of the sample. The sequenced material came from a population of CD138-negative cells sorted from bone marrow. The sample's cell subset or site label is to be understood as: bone marrow mononuclear cells depleted of CD138+ plasma/myeloma cells by negative magnetic selection. The receptors shown here come from a donor aged 40 or over with multiple myeloma.

This clonotype was observed a few times. With a much larger clone just one base away, this may be a read error. The chain combines TRBV12-3 or TRBV12-4 with TRBJ1-2, with D possibly matching TRBD1 (5 bases). The CDR3 runs to 14 residues. V was clipped by 5 bases and J by 5 bases, with 15 bases between them. The CDR3, as DNA: TGTGCCAGCAGTCTCCCACAGGAAGTATATGGCTACACCTTC. It translates to CASSLPQEVYGYTF.

Turning to this clonotype: Without the conserved terminal phenylalanine or tryptophan, this CDR3 likely stems from a read error. The chain is built from TRBV12-3 or TRBV12-4 and TRBJ1-5, with D perhaps TRBD1 (5 bases). The CDR3 has 17 residues. V was cut by 7 bases and J by 6 bases, with 25 bases left in between. In nucleotides, the CDR3 is TGTGCCAGCACCATTATTATTCAGGGAGGTAGAAGTCAGCCCCAGCATTTG. It is translated as CASTIIIQGGRSQPQHL.

With respect to this clonotype: A much bigger clone sits one base away, suggesting this may be a read error. J is TRBJ2-7 and V is TRBV19; 11 positions match TRBD1. In germline, CDR1 is LNHDA, CDR2 SQIVND (reference sequence). This CDR3 contains 14 residues. DNA for the CDR3: TGTGCCAGTAGTATTGGACAGGGGGCCTACGGGCAGTACTTC. It specifies CASSIGQGAYGQYF.

Details on this clonotype: This may arise from a read error, as a much more abundant clone is one base away. J is TRBJ2-2 and V is TRBV6-2 or TRBV6-3, with 10 bases lining up with TRBD2. The CDR3 loop spans 19 amino acids. Per the germline V gene, CDR1 is MNHEY and CDR2 is SVGEGT. With 0 bases clipped from V and 7 bases from J, the junction kept 14 bases outside the gene matches. This chain's CDR3 is CASSYSRRVLAGDSGELFF. CDR3 sequence (DNA): TGTGCCAGCAGTTACTCTCGCCGGGTGCTAGCGGGGGACAGCGGGGAGCTGTTTTTT.

This clonotype was counted at least ten times. The chain joins TRBV7-9 to TRBJ2-5; TRBD2 aligns across 7 bases. Trimming at V came to 3 bases and at J to 1 base, leaving 2 bases not matched to a gene. The germline CDR1 and CDR2 sequences are SEHNR and FQNEAQ (reference sequence). The CDR3 has 14 residues. CDR3 sequence reads: CASSLSGTQETQYF. The CDR3 nucleotides read TGTGCCAGCAGCTTGAGCGGGACCCAAGAGACCCAGTACTTC.

In the case of this clonotype: This sequence is one base from a far larger clone and is likely a read error. The genes are TRBV2 and TRBJ2-7, with TRBD1 matching 9 bases. The CDR3 is made up of 14 amino acids. Germline loops: CDR1 SNHLY, CDR2 FYNNEI. For the CDR3, the DNA is TGTGCCAGCTCCATAGGGACAGGGAAGTACGAGCAGTGCTTC. Encoded protein: CASSIGTGKYEQCF.

This clonotype has ten or more counts. The J gene is TRBJ2-3, the V gene TRBV11-2, with D tentatively TRBD2 (6 bases). Trimming stripped 0 bases from V and 1 base from J, with 14 bases between. CDR1 SGHAT and CDR2 FQNNGV come from the germline V gene. The CDR3 contains 17 residues. The CDR3 loop reads CASSLDGLRGGTDTQYF. Here the CDR3 DNA reads TGTGCCAGCAGCTTAGATGGGCTGCGGGGAGGCACAGATACGCAGTATTTT.

This clonotype was recorded many times. The chain has TRBV28 and TRBJ2-3; tentatively, D is TRBD1 or TRBD2 (7 bases each). The CDR3 has 16 residues. The germline V and J ends were trimmed by 6 bases and 6 bases, with 22 bases remaining between them. CDR1 and CDR2 from the germline V gene are MDHEN and SYDVKM. The DNA for the CDR3 is TGTGCCAGCAGCCTACCGTCAGGGGGGGGGTTGGATACGCAGTATTTT. Its translation is CASSLPSGGGLDTQYF.

This clonotype came up many times. This chain uses TRBV6-4 with TRBJ2-6, with 8 positions matching TRBD1. Losses at the gene ends were 5 bases for V and 8 bases for J; bases not matched to a gene: 5. The CDR3 is made up of 14 amino acids. From germline, CDR1 is MRHNA and CDR2 SNTAGT. CDR3 sequence: CASSPDRETNVLTF. The CDR3 coding sequence is TGTGCCAGCAGTCCGGACAGGGAGACCAACGTCCTGACTTTC.